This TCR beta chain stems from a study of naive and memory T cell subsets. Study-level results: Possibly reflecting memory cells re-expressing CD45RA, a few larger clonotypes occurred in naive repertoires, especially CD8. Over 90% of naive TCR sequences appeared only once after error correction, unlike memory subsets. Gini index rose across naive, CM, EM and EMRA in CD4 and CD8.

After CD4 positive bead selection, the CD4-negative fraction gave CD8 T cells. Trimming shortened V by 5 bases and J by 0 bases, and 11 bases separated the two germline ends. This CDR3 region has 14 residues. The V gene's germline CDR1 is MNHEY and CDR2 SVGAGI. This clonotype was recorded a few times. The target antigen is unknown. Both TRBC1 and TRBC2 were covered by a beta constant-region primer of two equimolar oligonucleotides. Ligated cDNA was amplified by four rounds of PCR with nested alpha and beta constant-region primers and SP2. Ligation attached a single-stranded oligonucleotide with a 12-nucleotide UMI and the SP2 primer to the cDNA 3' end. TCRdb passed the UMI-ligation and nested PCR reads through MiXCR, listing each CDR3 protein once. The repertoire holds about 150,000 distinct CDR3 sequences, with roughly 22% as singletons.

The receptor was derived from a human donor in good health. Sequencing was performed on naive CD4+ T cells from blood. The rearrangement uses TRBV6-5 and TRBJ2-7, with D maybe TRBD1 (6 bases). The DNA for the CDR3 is TGTGCCAGCAGTATTACAGGGAGCTCCTACGAGCAGTACTTC. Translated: CASSITGSSYEQYF.